The next 17 T cell receptor beta chains were all read from a single sample in a study of blood T cell repertoires in COVID-19 (dated by TCRdb to about 2020). Libraries were prepared through the immunoSEQ multiplex PCR assay. What TCRdb holds here is the immuneACCESS table cut down to in-frame rearrangements. Part of the clones is not present; checked against another copy, under half of the missing clones reflect an unresolved V gene, and the others are unexplained. The sample table records 50,000 to 75,000 clones; about 70% of these occur just once. The ten largest clones add up to around 20% of the sample. The sequenced sample was peripheral blood. The receptor source for this set is a woman aged 45-60 years with active or convalescent COVID-19.

The rearrangement uses TRBV7-9 and TRBJ1-6; D not certain. The CDR3 is made up of 16 amino acids. CDR1 and CDR2 from the germline V gene are SEHNR and FQNEAQ (reference sequence). V was pared by 2 bases and J by 7 bases, with 15 bases between. The CDR3 bases are TGTGCCAGCAGCTTATCCCCATTGCGGGGAAATTCACCCCTCCACTTT. Translated, it gives CASSLSPLRGNSPLHF.

The chain has TRBV30 and TRBJ2-7, with D perhaps TRBD1 (5 bases). CDR3 length: 12 amino acids. V was trimmed by 1 base and J by 7 bases, leaving 11 bases between them. Per the germline V gene, CDR1 is GTSNPN and CDR2 is SVGIG (reference sequence). The CDR3 sequence: CAWSARGREQYF. CDR3 DNA sequence: TGTGCCTGGAGTGCTAGGGGCAGGGAGCAGTACTTC.

The chain has TRBV7-6 and TRBJ2-1, with 7 bases lining up with TRBD1. The V gene end was trimmed by 1 base and the J gene end by 9 bases; junction bases not matched to a gene: 9. Germline CDR1 reads SGHVS; CDR2 reads FNYEAQ. The CDR3 runs to 15 residues. The CDR3 here is CASSLGQTGFGEQFF. The CDR3 DNA reads as TGTGCCAGCAGCTTAGGCCAGACAGGGTTTGGTGAGCAGTTCTTC.

This chain joins TRBV3-1 (or the pseudogene TRBV3-2) and TRBJ1-1; D is ambiguous. CDR1 and CDR2 (germline): LGHDT, YNNKEL (reference sequence). This CDR3 region has 15 residues. Trimming stripped 1 base from V and 2 bases from J, with 11 bases between. CDR3 nucleotide sequence: TGTGCCAGCAGCCAAGGGCAGGCCCAAAACACTGAAGCTTTCTTT. It specifies CASSQGQAQNTEAFF.

The chain joins TRBV5-1 to TRBJ2-1; weak D call: TRBD1 (6 bases). Germline V gene lookup returns CDR1 SGHRS and CDR2 YFSETQ. The CDR3 covers 13 residues. Trimming took off 6 bases at V and 3 bases at J, with 10 bases between the two ends. As DNA, the CDR3 is TGCGCCAGCACCCGGGACAACTACAATGAGCAGTTCTTC. Amino acids: CASTRDNYNEQFF.

V usage is TRBV15 and J usage is TRBJ2-2, with 10 nucleotides matching TRBD2. V lost 1 base to trimming and J lost 7 bases; unmatched junction nucleotides: 3. The CDR3 extends over 15 amino acids. Per the germline V gene, CDR1 is LNHNV and CDR2 is YYDKDF (reference sequence). The DNA for the CDR3 is TGTGCCACCAGCAGAGGGGGACTAGCGCACGGGGAGCTGTTTTTT. This translates into CATSRGGLAHGELFF.

V gene TRBV19 combines with J gene TRBJ2-7; no definite D call. Germline V gene sequence: CDR1 LNHDA, CDR2 SQIVND (reference sequence). The CDR3 contains 11 residues. V shed 4 bases and J shed 4 bases, with 5 bases lying between them. CDR3 region: CASSNLYEQYF. The CDR3 DNA follows: TGTGCCAGTAGTAATCTGTACGAGCAGTACTTC.

The chain recombines TRBV28 with TRBJ2-5; 9 bases line up with TRBD1. The CDR3 length is 16 residues. Germline V lookup: CDR1 MDHEN, CDR2 SYDVKM. The trim removed 4 bases at V and 3 bases at J, leaving 9 bases unmatched. CDR3 in amino acids: CASSSPGTGLKETQYF. Here the CDR3 DNA reads TGTGCCAGCAGTTCCCCCGGGACAGGGCTAAAAGAGACCCAGTACTTC.

This clone has only one observation. This chain links TRBV7-9 with TRBJ2-1, with 10 nucleotides matching TRBD2. Germline V lookup: CDR1 SEHNR, CDR2 FQNEAQ (reference sequence). V shed 1 base, J shed 8 bases, and the junction held 8 bases outside the gene matches. The CDR3 covers 16 residues. The CDR3 loop is CASSLDGTSVRYEQFF. The CDR3 coding sequence is TGTGCCAGCAGCTTAGACGGGACTAGCGTCAGGTATGAGCAGTTCTTC.

The V gene is TRBV5-1, the J gene TRBJ2-1, with 7 bases matching TRBD2. The V gene end was trimmed by 0 bases and the J gene end by 2 bases; junction bases not matched to a gene: 8. The CDR3 totals 17 residues. Looked up from germline, CDR1 is SGHRS and CDR2 is YFSETQ. This CDR3 reads CASSLARLAAAYNEQFF. Written as DNA, the CDR3 is TGCGCCAGCAGCTTGGCCCGTCTAGCGGCGGCCTACAATGAGCAGTTCTTC.

The chain employs TRBV4-1 and TRBJ2-2; D possibly corresponds to TRBD1 (6 bases). The germline V gene encodes CDR1 MGHRA and CDR2 YSYEKL. Trimming left V 1 base short and J 2 bases short, with 17 bases between. The CDR3 spans 18 residues. CDR3 bases: TGCGCCAGCAGCCAAGCAAGGCTCGGGACAACTAACACCGGGGAGCTGTTTTTT. This codes for CASSQARLGTTNTGELFF.

This chain joins TRBV6-5 and TRBJ2-1, with D possibly being TRBD2 (6 bases). Germline CDR1 and CDR2: MNHEY and SVGAGI. This CDR3 spans 14 amino acids. V was trimmed by 2 bases and J by 7 bases, leaving 12 bases between them. The CDR3, as DNA: TGTGCCAGCAGTTACGGGGCAGGGACTAATGAGCAGTTCTTC. Translated, it gives CASSYGAGTNEQFF.

The chain is built from TRBV18 and TRBJ2-7; 10 bases are shared with TRBD2. CDR1 KGHSH and CDR2 LQKENI come from the germline V gene. Trimming removed 2 bases from V and 7 bases from J; junction bases left unmatched: 14. The CDR3 loop spans 17 amino acids. The CDR3 loop reads CASSPGPSGGLTLEQYF. CDR3 DNA: TGTGCCAGCTCACCAGGCCCTAGCGGGGGATTAACTTTGGAGCAGTACTTC.

V usage is TRBV28 and J usage is TRBJ1-5, with D unclear. The length of the CDR3 is 16 residues. Germline CDR1 reads MDHEN; CDR2 reads SYDVKM. V was pared by 6 bases and J by 0 bases, with 15 bases between. The CDR3 bases are TGTGCCAGCAGCAAAATCAAGACGGGTAGCAATCAGCCCCAGCATTTT. Its translation is CASSKIKTGSNQPQHF.

This clone turned up a few times. The genes are TRBV19 and TRBJ1-1, with D tentatively TRBD1 (5 bases). Germline V lookup: CDR1 LNHDA, CDR2 SQIVND (reference sequence). The CDR3 loop spans 15 amino acids. Trimming took off 5 bases at V and 1 base at J, with 14 bases between the two ends. CDR3 in DNA: TGTGCCAGTAGTCCGCGGCAGGGTTGGAACACTGAAGCTTTCTTT. Translated, it gives CASSPRQGWNTEAFF. Full variable domain (outside the CDR3, taken from reference TRBV19 and TRBJ1-1): DGGITQSPKYLFRKEGQNVTLSCEQNLNHDAMYWYRQDPGQGLRLIYYSQIVNDFQKGDIAEGYSVSREKKESFPLTVTSAQKNPTAFYLCASSPRQGWNTEAFFGQGTRLTVV.

This clone has only a few counts. This chain uses TRBV27 with TRBJ2-1; TRBD2 matches 10 bases. Germline assignment: CDR1 MNHEY and CDR2 SMNVEV (reference sequence). The CDR3 totals 16 residues. Trimming at V came to 0 bases and at J to 7 bases, leaving 6 bases not matched to a gene. In DNA form, the CDR3 reads TGTGCCAGCAGTTTATCCGCTAGCGGGAGTAGGAATGAGCAGTTCTTC. Amino acid sequence: CASSLSASGSRNEQFF.

This clone was observed a handful of times. The chain uses TRBV2 and TRBJ2-7; D unclear. Looked up from germline, CDR1 is SNHLY and CDR2 is FYNNEI. The CDR3 length is 13 residues. The V and J ends lost 8 bases and 10 bases respectively, with 21 bases between them. CDR3 amino acids: CASGRSEEASQYF. CDR3 coding DNA: TGTGCCAGCGGAAGATCTGAAGAGGCCTCACAGTACTTC. The full variable domain, completed using reference TRBV2 and TRBJ2-7, is EPEVTQTPSHQVTQMGQEVILRCVPISNHLYFYWYRQILGQKVEFLVSFYNNEISEKSEIFDDQFSVERPDGSNFTLKIRSTKLEDSAMYFCASGRSEEASQYFGPGTRLTVT.